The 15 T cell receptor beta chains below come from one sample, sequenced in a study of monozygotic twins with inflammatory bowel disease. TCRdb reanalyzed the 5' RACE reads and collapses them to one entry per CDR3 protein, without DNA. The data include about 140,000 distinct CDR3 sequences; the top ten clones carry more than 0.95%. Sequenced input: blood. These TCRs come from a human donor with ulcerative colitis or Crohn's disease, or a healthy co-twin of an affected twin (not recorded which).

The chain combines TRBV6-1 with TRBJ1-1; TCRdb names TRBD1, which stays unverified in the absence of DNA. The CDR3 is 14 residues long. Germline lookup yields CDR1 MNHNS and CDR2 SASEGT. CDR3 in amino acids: CASSEAGRVTEAFF.

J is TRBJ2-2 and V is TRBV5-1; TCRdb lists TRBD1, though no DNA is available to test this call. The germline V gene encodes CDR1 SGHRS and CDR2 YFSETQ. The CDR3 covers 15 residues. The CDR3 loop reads CASSGSVDRAGELFF.

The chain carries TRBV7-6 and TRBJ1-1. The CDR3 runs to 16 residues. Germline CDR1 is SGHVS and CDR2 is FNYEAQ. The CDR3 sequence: CASSLLGRVMNTEAFF.

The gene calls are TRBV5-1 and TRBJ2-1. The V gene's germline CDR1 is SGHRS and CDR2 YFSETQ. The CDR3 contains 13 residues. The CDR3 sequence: CASSLGVNNEQFF.

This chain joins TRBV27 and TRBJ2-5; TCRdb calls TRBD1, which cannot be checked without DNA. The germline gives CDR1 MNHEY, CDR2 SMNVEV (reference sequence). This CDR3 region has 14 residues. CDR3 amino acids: CASRRQGWQETQYF.

CDR3 loop: CASSSTGSYGYTF. The genes are TRBV5-4 and TRBJ1-2; TCRdb's assignment of TRBD1 cannot be checked, as there is no DNA. CDR1 is SGHNT and CDR2 is YYREEE in the germline V gene (reference sequence). The length of the CDR3 is 13 residues.

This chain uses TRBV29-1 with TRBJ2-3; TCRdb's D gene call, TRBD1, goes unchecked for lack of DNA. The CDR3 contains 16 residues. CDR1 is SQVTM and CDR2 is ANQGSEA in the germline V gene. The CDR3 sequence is CSAEGHGRASTDTQYF.

The chain's CDR3 is CASSLEIGTIETQYF. The rearrangement links TRBV11-1 to TRBJ2-5; without DNA, the TCRdb call of TRBD1 cannot be checked. The CDR3 loop spans 15 amino acids. In germline, CDR1 is SGHAT, CDR2 FQDESV (reference sequence).

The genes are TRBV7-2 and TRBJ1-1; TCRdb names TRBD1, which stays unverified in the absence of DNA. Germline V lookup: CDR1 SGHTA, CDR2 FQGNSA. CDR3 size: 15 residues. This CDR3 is CASSPNGQSLREAFF.

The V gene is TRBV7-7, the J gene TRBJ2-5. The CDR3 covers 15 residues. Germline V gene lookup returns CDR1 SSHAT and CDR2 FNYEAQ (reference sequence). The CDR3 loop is CASSLARLGSETQYF.

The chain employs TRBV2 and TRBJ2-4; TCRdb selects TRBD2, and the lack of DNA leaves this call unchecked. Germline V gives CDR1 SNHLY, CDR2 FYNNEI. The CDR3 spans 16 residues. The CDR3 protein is CASSEPKRDAKNIQYF. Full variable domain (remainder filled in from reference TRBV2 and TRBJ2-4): EPEVTQTPSHQVTQMGQEVILRCVPISNHLYFYWYRQILGQKVEFLVSFYNNEISEKSEIFDDQFSVERPDGSNFTLKIRSTKLEDSAMYFCASSEPKRDAKNIQYFGAGTRLSVL.

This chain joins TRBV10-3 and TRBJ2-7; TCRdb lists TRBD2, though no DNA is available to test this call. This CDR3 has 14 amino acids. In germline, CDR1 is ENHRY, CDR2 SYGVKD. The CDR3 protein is CAISERIAGYEQYF.

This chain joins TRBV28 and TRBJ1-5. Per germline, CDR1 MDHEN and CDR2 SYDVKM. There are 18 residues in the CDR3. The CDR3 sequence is CASSLPLGGFYSNQPQHF. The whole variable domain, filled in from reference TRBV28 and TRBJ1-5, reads DVKVTQSSRYLVKRTGEKVFLECVQDMDHENMFWYRQDPGLGLRLIYFSYDVKMKEKGDIPEGYSVSREKKERFSLILESASTNQTSMYLCASSLPLGGFYSNQPQHFGDGTRLSIL.

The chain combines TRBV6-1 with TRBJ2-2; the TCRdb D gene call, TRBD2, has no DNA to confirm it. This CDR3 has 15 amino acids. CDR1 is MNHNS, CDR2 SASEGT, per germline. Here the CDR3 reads CASHISGTNTGELFF.

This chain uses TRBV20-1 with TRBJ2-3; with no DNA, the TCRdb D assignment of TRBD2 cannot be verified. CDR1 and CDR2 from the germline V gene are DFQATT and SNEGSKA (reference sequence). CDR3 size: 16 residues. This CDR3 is CSARDAASGRTDTQYF.